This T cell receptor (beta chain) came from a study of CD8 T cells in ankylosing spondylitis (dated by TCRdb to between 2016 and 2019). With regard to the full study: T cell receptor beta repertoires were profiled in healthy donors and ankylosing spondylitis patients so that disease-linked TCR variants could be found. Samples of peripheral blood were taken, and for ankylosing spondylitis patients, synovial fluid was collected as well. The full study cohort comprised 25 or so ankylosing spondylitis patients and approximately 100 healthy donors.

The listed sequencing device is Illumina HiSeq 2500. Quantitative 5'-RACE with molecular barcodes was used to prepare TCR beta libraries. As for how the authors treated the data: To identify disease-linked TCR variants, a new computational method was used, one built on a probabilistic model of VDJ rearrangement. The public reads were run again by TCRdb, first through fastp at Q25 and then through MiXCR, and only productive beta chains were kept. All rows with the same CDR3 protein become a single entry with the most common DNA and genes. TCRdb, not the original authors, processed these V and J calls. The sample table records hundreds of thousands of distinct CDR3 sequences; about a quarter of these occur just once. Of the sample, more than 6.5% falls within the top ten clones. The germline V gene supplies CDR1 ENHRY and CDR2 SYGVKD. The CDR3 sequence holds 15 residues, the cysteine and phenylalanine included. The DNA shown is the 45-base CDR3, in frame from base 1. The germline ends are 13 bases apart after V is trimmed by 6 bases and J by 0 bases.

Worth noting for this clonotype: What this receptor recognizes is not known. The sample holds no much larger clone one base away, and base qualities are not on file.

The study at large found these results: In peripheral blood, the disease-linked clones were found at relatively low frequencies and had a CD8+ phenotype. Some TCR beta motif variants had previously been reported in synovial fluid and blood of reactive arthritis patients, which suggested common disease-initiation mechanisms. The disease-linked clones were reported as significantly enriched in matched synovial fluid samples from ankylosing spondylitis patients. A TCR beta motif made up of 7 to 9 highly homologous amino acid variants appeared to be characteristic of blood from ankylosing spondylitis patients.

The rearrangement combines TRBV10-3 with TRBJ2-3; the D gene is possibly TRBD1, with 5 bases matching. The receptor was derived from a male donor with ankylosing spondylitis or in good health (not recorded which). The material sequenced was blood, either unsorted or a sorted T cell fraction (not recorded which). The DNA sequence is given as TGTGCCATCAGGAACGACAGAGCTAGCACAGATACGCAGTATTTT. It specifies CAIRNDRASTDTQYF.